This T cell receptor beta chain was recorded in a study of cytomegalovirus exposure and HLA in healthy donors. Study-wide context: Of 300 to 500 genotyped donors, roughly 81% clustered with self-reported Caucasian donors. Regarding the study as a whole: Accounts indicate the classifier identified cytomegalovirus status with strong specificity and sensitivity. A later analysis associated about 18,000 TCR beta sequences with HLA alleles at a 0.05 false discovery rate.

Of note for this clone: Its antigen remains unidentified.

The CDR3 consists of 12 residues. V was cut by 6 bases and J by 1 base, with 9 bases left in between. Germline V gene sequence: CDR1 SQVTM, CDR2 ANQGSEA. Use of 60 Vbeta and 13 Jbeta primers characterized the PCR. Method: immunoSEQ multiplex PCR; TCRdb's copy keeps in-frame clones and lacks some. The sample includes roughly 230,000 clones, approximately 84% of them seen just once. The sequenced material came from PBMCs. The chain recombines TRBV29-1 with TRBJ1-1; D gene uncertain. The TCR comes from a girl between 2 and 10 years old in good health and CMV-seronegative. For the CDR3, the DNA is TGCAGCGTGTCCCGGGAGAACACTGAAGCTTTCTTT. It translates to CSVSRENTEAFF.